This entry describes one T cell receptor beta chain. The entry originates in a study of blood T cell repertoires in COVID-19. The overall study: COVID-19 samples from acute and convalescent phases originated in the United States, Italy and Spain. PBMCs, B-cell-depleted T cells, or T cells provided the cDNA or gDNA that made up the material.

As handled by the study authors: How many nucleated cells were present was estimated from reference gene primer amplification. TCRdb's table, derived via immunoSEQ multiplex PCR, lists solely in-frame clones and lacks some. V and J calls and clone size are given by that table; D and trimming were obtained from the DNA. The sample lists around 620,000 clones, 85% to 90% occurring once. Source material: peripheral blood. The sequence was collected from a woman aged 18-35 years with acute or convalescent COVID-19.

DNA for the CDR3: TGTGCCAGTAGTATCAGCAGGGGAGTGGGCACTGAAGCTTTCTTT. Translation gives CASSISRGVGTEAFF. The J gene is TRBJ1-1, the V gene TRBV19; D perhaps matches TRBD1 (6 bases). The CDR3 runs to 15 residues. CDR1 LNHDA and CDR2 SQIVND come from the germline V gene (reference sequence). The ends were cut back, 3 bases at V and 4 bases at J, with 15 bases in the middle.